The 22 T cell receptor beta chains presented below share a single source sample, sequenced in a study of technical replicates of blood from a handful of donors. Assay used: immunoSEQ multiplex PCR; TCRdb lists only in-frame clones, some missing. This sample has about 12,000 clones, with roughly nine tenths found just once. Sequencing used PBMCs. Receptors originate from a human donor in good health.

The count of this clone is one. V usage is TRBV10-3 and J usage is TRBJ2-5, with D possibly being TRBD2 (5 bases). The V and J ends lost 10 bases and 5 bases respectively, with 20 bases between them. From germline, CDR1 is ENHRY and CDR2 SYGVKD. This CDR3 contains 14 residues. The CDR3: CATMDSRSGETQYF. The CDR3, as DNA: TGTGCCACCATGGACTCCCGGTCGGGGGAGACCCAGTACTTC.

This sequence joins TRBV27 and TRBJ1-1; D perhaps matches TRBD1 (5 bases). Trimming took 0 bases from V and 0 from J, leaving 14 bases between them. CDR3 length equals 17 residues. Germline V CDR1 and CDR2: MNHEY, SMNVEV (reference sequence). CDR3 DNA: TGTGCCAGCAGTTTATCGGGCTTTAGACAGTTGAACACTGAAGCTTTCTTT. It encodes CASSLSGFRQLNTEAFF.

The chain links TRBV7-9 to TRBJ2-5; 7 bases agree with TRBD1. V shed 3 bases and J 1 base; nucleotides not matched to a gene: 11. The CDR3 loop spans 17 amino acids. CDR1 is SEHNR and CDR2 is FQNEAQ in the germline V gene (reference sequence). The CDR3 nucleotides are TGTGCCAGCAGCTTCGGCGTCGGGACAGCCCGCCAAGAGACCCAGTACTTC. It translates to CASSFGVGTARQETQYF.

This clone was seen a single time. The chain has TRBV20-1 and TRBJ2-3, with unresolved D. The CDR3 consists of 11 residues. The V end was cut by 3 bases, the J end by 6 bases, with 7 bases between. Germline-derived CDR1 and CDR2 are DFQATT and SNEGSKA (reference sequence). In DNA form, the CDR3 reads TGCAGTGCTAGGGAGTGGGATACGCAGTATTTT. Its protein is CSAREWDTQYF.

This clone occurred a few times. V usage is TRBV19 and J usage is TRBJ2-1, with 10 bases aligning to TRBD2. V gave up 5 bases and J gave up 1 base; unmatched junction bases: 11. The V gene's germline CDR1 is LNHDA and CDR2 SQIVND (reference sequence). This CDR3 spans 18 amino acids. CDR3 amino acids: CASSGRLAGVQSYNEQFF. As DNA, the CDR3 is TGTGCCAGTAGTGGTCGGCTAGCGGGAGTGCAATCCTACAATGAGCAGTTCTTC.

The CDR3, as DNA: TGTGCCAGCACTGCCCGGGCTAGCGGGAGGGCGGGTGAGCAGTTCTTC. Translation gives CASTARASGRAGEQFF. V usage is TRBV2 and J usage is TRBJ2-1; 12 bases agree with TRBD2. The germline gives CDR1 SNHLY, CDR2 FYNNEI. The CDR3 consists of 16 residues. V trimming: 7 bases; J trimming: 9 bases; junction bases outside the gene matches: 13.

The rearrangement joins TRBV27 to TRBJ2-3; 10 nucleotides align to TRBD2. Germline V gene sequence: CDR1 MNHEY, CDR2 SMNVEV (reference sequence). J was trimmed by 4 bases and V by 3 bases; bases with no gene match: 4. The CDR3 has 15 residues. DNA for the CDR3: TGTGCCAGCAGTTTGCTAGCGGGAGTCCCAGATACGCAGTATTTT. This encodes CASSLLAGVPDTQYF.

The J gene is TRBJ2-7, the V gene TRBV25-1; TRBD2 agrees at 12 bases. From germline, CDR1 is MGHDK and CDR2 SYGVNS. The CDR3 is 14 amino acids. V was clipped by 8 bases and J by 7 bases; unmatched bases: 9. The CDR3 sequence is CASGPGLAGGEQYF. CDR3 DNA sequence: TGTGCCAGCGGCCCTGGGCTAGCGGGAGGGGAGCAGTACTTC.

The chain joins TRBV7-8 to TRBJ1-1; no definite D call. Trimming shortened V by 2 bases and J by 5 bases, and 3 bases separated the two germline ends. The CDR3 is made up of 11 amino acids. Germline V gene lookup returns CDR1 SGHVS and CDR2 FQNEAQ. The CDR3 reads CASSLYTEAFF. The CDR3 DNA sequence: TGTGCCAGCAGCTTATATACTGAAGCTTTCTTT.

The CDR3 is CASSDPSGPLYEQYF. CDR3 DNA sequence: TGTGCCAGCAGTGATCCTAGCGGCCCTCTCTACGAGCAGTACTTC. This chain uses TRBV25-1 with TRBJ2-7, with TRBD2 matching over 7 bases. In germline, CDR1 is MGHDK, CDR2 SYGVNS. This CDR3 contains 15 residues. The trim removed 3 bases at V and 3 bases at J, leaving 8 bases unmatched.

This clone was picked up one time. The CDR3 DNA follows: TGTGCCAGCAGTCGAGGTACGGACTCTCACTGGGGATACGAGCAGTACTTC. Its translation: CASSRGTDSHWGYEQYF. The chain recombines TRBV28 with TRBJ2-7; the D gene is possibly TRBD2 (5 bases). The CDR3 totals 17 residues. Germline CDR1 reads MDHEN; CDR2 reads SYDVKM. Trimming removed 5 bases from V and 4 bases from J, with 24 bases in between.

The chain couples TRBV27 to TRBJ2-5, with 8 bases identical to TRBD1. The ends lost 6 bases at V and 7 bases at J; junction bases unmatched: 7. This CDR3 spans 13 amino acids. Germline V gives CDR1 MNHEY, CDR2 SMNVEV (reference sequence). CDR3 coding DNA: TGTGCCAGCAGCCGCGGACAGGGAGGGACCCAGTACTTC. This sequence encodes CASSRGQGGTQYF.

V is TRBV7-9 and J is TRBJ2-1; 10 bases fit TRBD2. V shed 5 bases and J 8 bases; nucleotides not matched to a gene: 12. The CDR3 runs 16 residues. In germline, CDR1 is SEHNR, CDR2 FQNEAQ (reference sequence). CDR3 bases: TGTGCCAGCAGCCCCCGGGGAGCGGGAGGGCCGGATGAGCAGTTCTTC. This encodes CASSPRGAGGPDEQFF.

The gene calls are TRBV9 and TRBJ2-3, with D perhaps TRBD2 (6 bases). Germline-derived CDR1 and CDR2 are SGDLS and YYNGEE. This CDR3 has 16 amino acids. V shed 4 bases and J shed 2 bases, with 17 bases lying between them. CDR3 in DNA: TGTGCCAGCAGCCCCCGTACAGCGGGTAACACAGATACGCAGTATTTT. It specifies CASSPRTAGNTDTQYF.

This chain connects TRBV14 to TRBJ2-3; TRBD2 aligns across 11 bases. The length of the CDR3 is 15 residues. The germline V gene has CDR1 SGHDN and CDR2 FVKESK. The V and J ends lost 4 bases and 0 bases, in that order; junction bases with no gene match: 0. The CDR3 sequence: CASSRLAGSTDTQYF. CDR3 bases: TGTGCCAGCAGCCGACTAGCGGGAAGCACAGATACGCAGTATTTT. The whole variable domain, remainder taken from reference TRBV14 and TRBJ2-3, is EAGVTQFPSHSVIEKGQTVTLRCDPISGHDNLYWYRRVMGKEIKFLLHFVKESKQDESGMPNNRFLAERTGGTYSTLKVQPAELEDSGVYFCASSRLAGSTDTQYFGPGTRLTVL.

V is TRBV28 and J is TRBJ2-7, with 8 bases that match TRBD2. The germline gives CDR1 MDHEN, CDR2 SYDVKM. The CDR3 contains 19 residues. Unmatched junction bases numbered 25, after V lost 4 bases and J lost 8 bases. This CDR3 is CASSSPGAGGQGGVIQQYF. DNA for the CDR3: TGTGCCAGCAGTTCCCCCGGGGCGGGAGGCCAAGGGGGTGTCATCCAGCAGTACTTC.

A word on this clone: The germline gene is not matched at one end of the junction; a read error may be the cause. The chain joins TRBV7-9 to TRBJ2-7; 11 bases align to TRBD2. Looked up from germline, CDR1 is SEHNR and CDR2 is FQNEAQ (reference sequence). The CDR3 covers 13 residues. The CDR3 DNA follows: TGTGCCAGCAACTTAGCGGGAGGGGACGAGCAGTACTTC. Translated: CASNLAGGDEQYF.

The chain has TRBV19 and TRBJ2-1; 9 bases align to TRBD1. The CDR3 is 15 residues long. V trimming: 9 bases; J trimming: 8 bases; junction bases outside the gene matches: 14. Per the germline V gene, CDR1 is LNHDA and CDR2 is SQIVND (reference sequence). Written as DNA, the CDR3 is TGTGCCAGCCAGGTCGGGACAGGGATTAACTATGAGCAGTTCTTC. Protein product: CASQVGTGINYEQFF.

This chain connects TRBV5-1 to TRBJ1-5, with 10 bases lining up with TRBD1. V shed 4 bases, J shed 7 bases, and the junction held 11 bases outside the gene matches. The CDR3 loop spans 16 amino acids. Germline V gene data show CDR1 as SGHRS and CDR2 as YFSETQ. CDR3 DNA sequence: TGCGCCAGCAGCCTGCTGGGACAGGGGAGTGGACAGCCCCAGCATTTT. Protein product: CASSLLGQGSGQPQHF.

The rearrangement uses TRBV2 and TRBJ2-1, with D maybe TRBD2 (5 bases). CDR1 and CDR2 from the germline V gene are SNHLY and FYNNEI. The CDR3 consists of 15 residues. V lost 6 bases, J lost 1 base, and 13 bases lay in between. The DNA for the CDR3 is TGTGCCAGCAGCGTGGAAGCGGCTTCCTACAATGAGCAGTTCTTC. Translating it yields CASSVEAASYNEQFF.

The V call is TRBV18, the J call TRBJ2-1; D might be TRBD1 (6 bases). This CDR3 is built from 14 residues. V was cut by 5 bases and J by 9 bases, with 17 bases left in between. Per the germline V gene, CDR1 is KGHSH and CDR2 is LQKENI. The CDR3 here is CASSSNRDLGEQFF. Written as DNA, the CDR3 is TGTGCCAGCTCATCTAACAGGGATCTGGGTGAGCAGTTCTTC.

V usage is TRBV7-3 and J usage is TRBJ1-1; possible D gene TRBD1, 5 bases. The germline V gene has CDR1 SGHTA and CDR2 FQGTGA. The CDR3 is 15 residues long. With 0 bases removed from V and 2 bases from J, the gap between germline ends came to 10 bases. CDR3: CASSLTVGGNTEAFF. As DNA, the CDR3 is TGTGCCAGCAGCTTAACGGTCGGGGGTAACACTGAAGCTTTCTTT.